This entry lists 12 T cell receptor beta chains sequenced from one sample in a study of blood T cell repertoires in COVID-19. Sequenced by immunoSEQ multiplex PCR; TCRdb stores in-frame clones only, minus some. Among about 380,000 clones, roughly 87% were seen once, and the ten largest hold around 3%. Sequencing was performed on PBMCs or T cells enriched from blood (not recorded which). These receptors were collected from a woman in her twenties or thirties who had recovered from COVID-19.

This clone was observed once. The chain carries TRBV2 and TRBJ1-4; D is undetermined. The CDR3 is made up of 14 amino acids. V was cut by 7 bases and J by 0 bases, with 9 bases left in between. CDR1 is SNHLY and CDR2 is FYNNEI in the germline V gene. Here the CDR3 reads CASNRGTTNEKLFF. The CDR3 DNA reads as TGTGCCAGCAACCGGGGTACAACTAATGAAAAACTGTTTTTT.

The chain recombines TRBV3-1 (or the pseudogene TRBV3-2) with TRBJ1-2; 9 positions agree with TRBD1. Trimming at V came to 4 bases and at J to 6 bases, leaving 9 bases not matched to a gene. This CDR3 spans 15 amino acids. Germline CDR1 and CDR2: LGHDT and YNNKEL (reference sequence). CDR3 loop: CASSRWTGVFHGYTF. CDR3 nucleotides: TGTGCCAGCAGCCGATGGACAGGGGTATTCCATGGCTACACCTTC.

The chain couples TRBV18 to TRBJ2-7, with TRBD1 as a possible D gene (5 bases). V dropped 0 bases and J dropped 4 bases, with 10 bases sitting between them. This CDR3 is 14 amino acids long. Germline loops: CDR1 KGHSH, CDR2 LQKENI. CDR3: CASSPPRQPYEQYF. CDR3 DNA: TGTGCCAGCTCACCACCGAGACAGCCGTACGAGCAGTACTTC.

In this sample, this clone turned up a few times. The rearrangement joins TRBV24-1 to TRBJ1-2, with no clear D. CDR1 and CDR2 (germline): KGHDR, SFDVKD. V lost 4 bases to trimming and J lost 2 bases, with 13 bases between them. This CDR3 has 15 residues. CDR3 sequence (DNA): TGTGCCACCAGTGAGTTGGTCCGGGAGAACTATGGCTACACCTTC. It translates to CATSELVRENYGYTF.

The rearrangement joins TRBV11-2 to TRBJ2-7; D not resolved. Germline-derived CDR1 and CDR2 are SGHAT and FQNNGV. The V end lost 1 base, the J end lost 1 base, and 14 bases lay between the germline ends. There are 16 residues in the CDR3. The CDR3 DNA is TGTGCCAGCAGCTTAGGGCCGGCTAGTTCGTCCTACGAGCAGTACTTC. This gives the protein CASSLGPASSSYEQYF.

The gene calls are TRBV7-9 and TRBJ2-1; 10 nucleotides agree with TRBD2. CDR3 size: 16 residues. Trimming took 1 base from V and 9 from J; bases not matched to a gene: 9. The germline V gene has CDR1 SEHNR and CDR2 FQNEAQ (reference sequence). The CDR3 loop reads CASSLEGLAVAGEQFF. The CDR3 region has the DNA TGTGCCAGCAGCTTAGAAGGACTAGCGGTTGCAGGTGAGCAGTTCTTC.

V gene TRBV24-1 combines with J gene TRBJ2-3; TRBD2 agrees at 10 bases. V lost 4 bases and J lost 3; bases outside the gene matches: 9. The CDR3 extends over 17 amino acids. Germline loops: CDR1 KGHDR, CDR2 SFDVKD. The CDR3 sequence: CATSEGALAGETDTQYF. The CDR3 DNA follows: TGTGCCACCAGTGAGGGTGCGCTAGCGGGAGAAACAGATACGCAGTATTTT.

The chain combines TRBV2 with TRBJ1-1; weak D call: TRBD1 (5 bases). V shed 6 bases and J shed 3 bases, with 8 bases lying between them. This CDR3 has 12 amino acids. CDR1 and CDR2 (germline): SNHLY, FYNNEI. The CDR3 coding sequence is TGTGCCAGCAGCCGCAGGGACACTGAAGCTTTCTTT. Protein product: CASSRRDTEAFF.

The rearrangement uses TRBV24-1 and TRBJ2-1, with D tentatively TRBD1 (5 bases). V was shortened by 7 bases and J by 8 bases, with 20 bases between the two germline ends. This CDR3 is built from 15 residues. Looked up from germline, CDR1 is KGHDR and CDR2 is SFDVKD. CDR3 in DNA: TGTGCCACCAGCTACGGGCAGGGTCGCAACGATGAGCAGTTCTTC. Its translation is CATSYGQGRNDEQFF.

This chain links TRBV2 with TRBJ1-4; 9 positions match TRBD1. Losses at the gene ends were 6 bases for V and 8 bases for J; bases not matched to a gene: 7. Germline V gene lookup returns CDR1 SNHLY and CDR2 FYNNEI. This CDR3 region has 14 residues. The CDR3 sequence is CASRDRTGEEKLFF. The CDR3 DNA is TGTGCCAGCAGAGACAGGACAGGGGAAGAAAAACTGTTTTTT.

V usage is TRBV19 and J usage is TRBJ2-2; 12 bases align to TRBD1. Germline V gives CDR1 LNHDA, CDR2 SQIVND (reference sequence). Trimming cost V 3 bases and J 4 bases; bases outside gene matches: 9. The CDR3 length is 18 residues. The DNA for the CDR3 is TGTGCCAGTAGTATTCCCGGGACAGGGGGCGCAGGCACCGGGGAGCTGTTTTTT. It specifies CASSIPGTGGAGTGELFF.

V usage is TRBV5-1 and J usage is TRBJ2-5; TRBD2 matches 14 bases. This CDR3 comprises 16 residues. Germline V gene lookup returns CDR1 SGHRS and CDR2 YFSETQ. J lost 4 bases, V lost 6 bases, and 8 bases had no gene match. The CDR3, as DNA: TGCGCCAGCACCTTCGGGACTAGCGGGGGTGGAGAGACCCAGTACTTC. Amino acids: CASTFGTSGGGETQYF.